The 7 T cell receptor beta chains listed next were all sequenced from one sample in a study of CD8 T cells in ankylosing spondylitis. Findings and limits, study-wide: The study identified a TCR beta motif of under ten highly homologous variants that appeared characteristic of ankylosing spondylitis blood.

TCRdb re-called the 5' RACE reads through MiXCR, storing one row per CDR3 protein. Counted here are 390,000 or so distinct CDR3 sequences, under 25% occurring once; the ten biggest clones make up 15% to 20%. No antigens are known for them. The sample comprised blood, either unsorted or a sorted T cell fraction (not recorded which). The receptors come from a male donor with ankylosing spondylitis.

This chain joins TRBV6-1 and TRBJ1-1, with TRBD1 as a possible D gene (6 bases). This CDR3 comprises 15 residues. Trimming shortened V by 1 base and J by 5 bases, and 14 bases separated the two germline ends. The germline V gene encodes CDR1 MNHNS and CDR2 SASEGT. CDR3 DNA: TGTGCCAGCAGTGAAGGCCCCGGGGGCGAGACTGAAGCTTTCTTT. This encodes CASSEGPGGETEAFF.

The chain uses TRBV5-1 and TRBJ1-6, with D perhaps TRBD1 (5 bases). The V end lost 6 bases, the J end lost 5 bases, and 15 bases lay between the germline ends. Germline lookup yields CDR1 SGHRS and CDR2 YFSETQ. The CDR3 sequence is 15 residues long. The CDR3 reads CASKRVGQDNSPLHF. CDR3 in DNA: TGCGCCAGCAAGAGAGTGGGGCAGGATAATTCACCCCTCCACTTT.

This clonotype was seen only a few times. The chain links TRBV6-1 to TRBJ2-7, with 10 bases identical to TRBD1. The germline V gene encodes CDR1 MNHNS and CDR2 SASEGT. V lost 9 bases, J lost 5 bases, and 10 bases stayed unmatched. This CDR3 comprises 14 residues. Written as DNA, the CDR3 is TGTGCCAGTCTAGATAGGACAGGGGGACACGAGCAGTACTTC. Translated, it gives CASLDRTGGHEQYF.

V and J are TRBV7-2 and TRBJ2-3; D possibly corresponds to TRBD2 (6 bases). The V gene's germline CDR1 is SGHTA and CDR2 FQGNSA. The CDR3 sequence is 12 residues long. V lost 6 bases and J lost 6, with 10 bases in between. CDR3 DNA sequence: TGTGCCAGCAGGACGGGGGTTGATACGCAGTATTTT. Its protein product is CASRTGVDTQYF.

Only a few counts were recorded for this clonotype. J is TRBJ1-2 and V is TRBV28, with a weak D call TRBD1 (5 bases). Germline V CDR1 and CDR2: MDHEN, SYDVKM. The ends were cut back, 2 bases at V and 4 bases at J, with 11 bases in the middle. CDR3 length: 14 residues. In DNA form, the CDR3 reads TGTGCCAGCAGTTTACGGGGCAGGGCCTATGGCTACACCTTC. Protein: CASSLRGRAYGYTF.

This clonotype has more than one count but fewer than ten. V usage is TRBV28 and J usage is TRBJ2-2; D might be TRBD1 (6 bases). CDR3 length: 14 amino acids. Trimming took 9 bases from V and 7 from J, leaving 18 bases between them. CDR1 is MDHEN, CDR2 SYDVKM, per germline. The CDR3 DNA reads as TGTGCCAGTCGCGGACAGACCCACTTCGGGGAGCTGTTTTTT. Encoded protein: CASRGQTHFGELFF.

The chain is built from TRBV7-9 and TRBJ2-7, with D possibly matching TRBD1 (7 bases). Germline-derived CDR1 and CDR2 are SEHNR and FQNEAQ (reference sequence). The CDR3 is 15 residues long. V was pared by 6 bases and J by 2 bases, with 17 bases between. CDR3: CASRSGPRGAYEQYF. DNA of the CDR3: TGTGCCAGCAGATCAGGGCCCAGGGGGGCCTACGAGCAGTACTTC.